This is a list of T cell receptor beta chains from one sample in a study of post-analysis software for immune sequencing data. TCRdb itself ran the PCR reads through MiXCR, one entry per CDR3 protein. The repertoire consists of hundreds of thousands of distinct CDR3 sequences, with about 40% occurring once and the leading ten covering under 2%. The sample comprised blood. All receptors derive from a girl aged 10 to 17 with multiple sclerosis. Each CDR3 is given with its conserved first and last residue. Each record gives: J gene, V gene, clone size, D gene, CDR3 protein, CDR3 DNA. D genes are given only for firm matches. Expanded clones get a size class; other rows say once, few or many, or leave the size out.

>TRBJ2-7|TRBV7-2|NA|TRBD1
CASSRAGTGSYEQYF
TGTGCCAGCAGCCGCGCCGGGACAGGATCCTACGAGCAGTACTTC
>TRBJ2-1|TRBV6-4|NA|TRBD2
CASSPLAGGRNEQFF
TGTGCCAGCAGTCCGCTCGCGGGGGGCCGCAATGAGCAGTTCTTC
>TRBJ2-1|TRBV4-1|few|NA
CASSPKMDYNEQFF
TGCGCCAGCAGCCCGAAAATGGACTACAATGAGCAGTTCTTC
>TRBJ2-5|TRBV3-1|NA|TRBD1
CASSPRTGKGEQYF
TGTGCCAGCAGCCCTAGGACAGGGAAAGGGGAGCAGTACTTC
>TRBJ2-1|TRBV4-2|few|NA
CASSHRDDMYNEQFF
TGTGCCAGCAGCCATCGGGACGATATGTACAATGAGCAGTTCTTC
>TRBJ2-7|TRBV12-3/TRBV12-4|NA|NA
CASSSRGWPYEQYF
TGTGCCAGCAGTTCCCGCGGGTGGCCCTACGAGCAGTACTTC
>TRBJ2-5|TRBV12-3/TRBV12-4|few|TRBD2
CASSLGGAAETQYF
TGTGCCAGCAGTCTCGGGGGGGCGGCAGAGACCCAGTACTTC
>TRBJ2-3|TRBV20-1|NA|NA
CSAPGGGRQPRDTQYF
TGCAGTGCCCCCGGGGGCGGTAGACAGCCAAGGGATACGCAGTATTTT
>TRBJ1-2|TRBV10-2|NA|NA
CASSESVTDAWGTF
TGCGCCAGCAGTGAGTCTGTGACTGACGCGTGGGGCACCTTC
>TRBJ2-7|TRBV29-1|NA|TRBD1
CSARGDRSYEQYF
TGCAGCGCGCGAGGGGACAGGTCCTACGAGCAGTACTTC
>TRBJ1-5|TRBV24-1|many|NA
CATSDKRVRNQPQHF
TGTGCCACCAGTGATAAAAGGGTTAGGAATCAGCCCCAGCATTTT
>TRBJ2-6|TRBV12-3/TRBV12-4|NA|TRBD1
CASSPRQGTSSGANVLTF
TGTGCCAGCAGTCCTAGACAGGGGACCAGCTCTGGGGCCAACGTCCTGACTTTC
>TRBJ2-5|TRBV5-1|few|NA
CASSFRTGRETQYF
TGCGCCAGCAGCTTTAGGACGGGACGGGAGACCCAGTACTTC
>TRBJ2-7|TRBV7-9|NA|NA
CASRQIDNAGTPEQYF
TGTGCCAGCAGACAAATTGATAACGCCGGGACACCGGAGCAGTACTTC
>TRBJ1-1|TRBV5-6|few|NA
CASTLGGALWNTEAFF
TGTGCCAGCACCCTGGGGGGGGCTCTGTGGAACACTGAAGCTTTCTTT
>TRBJ2-5|TRBV20-1|NA|NA
CSARDTLEVRETQYF
TGCAGTGCTAGAGATACCTTGGAGGTGCGAGAGACCCAGTACTTC
>TRBJ1-5|TRBV12-3/TRBV12-4|NA|TRBD1
CASSLPSGGQPQHF
TGTGCCAGCAGTTTACCCTCAGGGGGGCAGCCCCAGCATTTT
>TRBJ2-2|TRBV12-3/TRBV12-4|once|TRBD1
CASSRDRGFGELFF
TGTGCCAGCAGCCGGGACAGAGGTTTCGGGGAGCTGTTTTTT